This is a list of T cell receptor beta chains from one sample in a study of shared clonotypes between healthy human individuals. The repertoire was sequenced with immunoSEQ multiplex PCR; TCRdb's copy has only in-frame clones and lacks some. The table lists millions of clones, about 95% of them singletons. Input material: naive CD8+ T cells sorted from blood. These TCRs come from a man in his late teens or twenties in good health. Both conserved end residues are part of each CDR3. The order of the fields is clone size, J gene, D gene, V gene, CDR3 DNA, CDR3 protein. D genes are given only for firm matches. Part of the rows lack a size; the others show once, few, many or a class for expanded clones.

clone_size: .; j_call: TRBJ2-5; d_call: .; v_call: TRBV29-1; cdr3_nt: TGCAGCGGTGAACTCGAACAGGGAGGAGTCAGGGAGACCCAGTACTTC; cdr3_aa: CSGELEQGGVRETQYF
clone_size: .; j_call: TRBJ2-7; d_call: TRBD1; v_call: TRBV19; cdr3_nt: TGTGCCAGTAGTACCGACAGGGAATCGAGAGAGCAGTACTTC; cdr3_aa: CASSTDRESREQYF
clone_size: .; j_call: TRBJ2-2; d_call: .; v_call: TRBV13; cdr3_nt: TGTGCCAGCAGCTTAGGAGTTCCGAACACCGGGGAGCTGTTTTTT; cdr3_aa: CASSLGVPNTGELFF
clone_size: .; j_call: TRBJ1-2; d_call: TRBD1; v_call: TRBV4-3; cdr3_nt: TGCGCCAGCAGCCAAGCGGGACAGGGGGTTTGGGGCTACACCTTC; cdr3_aa: CASSQAGQGVWGYTF
clone_size: .; j_call: TRBJ2-2; d_call: .; v_call: TRBV5-4; cdr3_nt: TGTGCCAGCAGCTTGGTCGAGGCTAGCGCGAACACCGGGGAGCTGTTTTTT; cdr3_aa: CASSLVEASANTGELFF
clone_size: .; j_call: TRBJ1-5; d_call: TRBD1; v_call: TRBV12-5; cdr3_nt: TGTGCTAGTGGTTTGGCTGGACAGGGTAGCAATCAGCCCCAGCATTTT; cdr3_aa: CASGLAGQGSNQPQHF
clone_size: .; j_call: TRBJ2-5; d_call: .; v_call: TRBV4-1; cdr3_nt: TGCGCCAGCAGCCATTGGGAGGTGGGGCCCCAAGAGACCCAGTACTTC; cdr3_aa: CASSHWEVGPQETQYF
clone_size: once; j_call: TRBJ1-4; d_call: TRBD1; v_call: TRBV6-5; cdr3_nt: TGTGCCAGCAGTTTCGACAGGGGGACCGAAAAACTGTTTTTT; cdr3_aa: CASSFDRGTEKLFF
clone_size: once; j_call: TRBJ2-7; d_call: .; v_call: TRBV5-5; cdr3_nt: TGTGCCAGCAGCTTTGTTCTCCAGGGGCCCTACGAGCAGTACTTC; cdr3_aa: CASSFVLQGPYEQYF
clone_size: .; j_call: TRBJ2-7; d_call: .; v_call: TRBV5-1; cdr3_nt: TGCGCCAGCAGCTTGGAAAGTTTGAGTTACTACGAGCAGTACTTC; cdr3_aa: CASSLESLSYYEQYF
clone_size: .; j_call: TRBJ2-3; d_call: .; v_call: TRBV7-9; cdr3_nt: TGTGCCAGTTGGACGGGGATTAGCACAGATACGCAGTATTTT; cdr3_aa: CASWTGISTDTQYF
clone_size: .; j_call: TRBJ1-4; d_call: .; v_call: TRBV28; cdr3_nt: TGTGCCAGCACCCGGGGTGCAACTAATGAAAAACTGTTTTTT; cdr3_aa: CASTRGATNEKLFF
clone_size: .; j_call: TRBJ1-3; d_call: .; v_call: TRBV11-2; cdr3_nt: TGTGCCAGCAGCTGGTGGGAAGCTGCTGGAAACACCATATATTTT; cdr3_aa: CASSWWEAAGNTIYF
clone_size: .; j_call: TRBJ1-4; d_call: .; v_call: TRBV2; cdr3_nt: TGTGCCAGCCTGATTGCAACTAATGAAAAACTGTTTTTT; cdr3_aa: CASLIATNEKLFF
clone_size: .; j_call: TRBJ2-7; d_call: .; v_call: TRBV18; cdr3_nt: TGTGCCAGCTCACCCCTTCAAACCTACGAGCAGTACTTC; cdr3_aa: CASSPLQTYEQYF
clone_size: once; j_call: TRBJ2-1; d_call: TRBD2; v_call: TRBV19; cdr3_nt: TGTGCCAGTAGTATTGCGGGAGGGCCCAATGAGCAGTTCTTC; cdr3_aa: CASSIAGGPNEQFF
clone_size: .; j_call: TRBJ2-7; d_call: .; v_call: TRBV6-5; cdr3_nt: TGTGCCAGCAGTCCTCTACGTGGAGAGTACGAGCAGTACTTC; cdr3_aa: CASSPLRGEYEQYF
clone_size: .; j_call: TRBJ2-7; d_call: .; v_call: TRBV9; cdr3_nt: TGTGCCAGCAGCGTAGAAGGGCTAGCGTATTCAAGCTCCTACGAGCAGTACTTC; cdr3_aa: CASSVEGLAYSSSYEQYF
clone_size: .; j_call: TRBJ2-3; d_call: TRBD2; v_call: TRBV7-6; cdr3_nt: TGTGCCAGCAGCCTTGGCGTGGGGGCGGGAGGAGTGACAGATACGCAGTATTTT; cdr3_aa: CASSLGVGAGGVTDTQYF
clone_size: .; j_call: TRBJ2-7; d_call: .; v_call: TRBV28; cdr3_nt: TGTGCCAGCAGTTTAGTGACCAGCTACGAGCAGTACTTC; cdr3_aa: CASSLVTSYEQYF
clone_size: .; j_call: TRBJ2-2; d_call: .; v_call: TRBV4-2; cdr3_nt: TGTGCCAGCAGCCATGCCTTGGGGGGTACCGGGGAGCTGTTTTTT; cdr3_aa: CASSHALGGTGELFF
clone_size: .; j_call: TRBJ2-1; d_call: .; v_call: TRBV27; cdr3_nt: TGTGCCAGCACACAGTACACAATGAACAATGAGCAGTTCTTC; cdr3_aa: CASTQYTMNNEQFF
clone_size: .; j_call: TRBJ2-5; d_call: .; v_call: TRBV2; cdr3_nt: TGTGCCAGCTTAGTTCGGGTCCAAGAGACCCAGTACTTC; cdr3_aa: CASLVRVQETQYF
clone_size: .; j_call: TRBJ2-7; d_call: .; v_call: TRBV6-5; cdr3_nt: TGTGCCAGCAGTTACACGGACACCAACTACGAGCAGTACTTC; cdr3_aa: CASSYTDTNYEQYF
clone_size: few; j_call: TRBJ2-7; d_call: .; v_call: TRBV10-3; cdr3_nt: TGTGCCATCAGGGATACCAGGTGGGAGCAGTACTTC; cdr3_aa: CAIRDTRWEQYF
clone_size: .; j_call: TRBJ2-1; d_call: TRBD2; v_call: TRBV7-8; cdr3_nt: TGTGCCAGCAGCTTAGGGACTAGCGGCAATGAGCAGTTCTTC; cdr3_aa: CASSLGTSGNEQFF
clone_size: .; j_call: TRBJ1-1; d_call: .; v_call: TRBV10-1; cdr3_nt: TGCGCCAGCAGTGAGAGGGAGAAGGGTGAAGCTTTCTTT; cdr3_aa: CASSEREKGEAFF
clone_size: .; j_call: TRBJ2-7; d_call: TRBD2; v_call: TRBV6-6; cdr3_nt: TGTGCCAGCAGTTATAGCGGGGGTTCCTACGAGCAGTACTTC; cdr3_aa: CASSYSGGSYEQYF
clone_size: once; j_call: TRBJ2-3; d_call: .; v_call: TRBV7-9; cdr3_nt: TGTGCCAGCAGCTTAGGTAGCGTAAGCACAGATACGCAGTATTTT; cdr3_aa: CASSLGSVSTDTQYF
clone_size: .; j_call: TRBJ2-2; d_call: .; v_call: TRBV6-6; cdr3_nt: TGTGCCAGCAGTTATATGGGGGGGCACACCGGGGAGCTGTTTTTT; cdr3_aa: CASSYMGGHTGELFF
clone_size: .; j_call: TRBJ2-7; d_call: .; v_call: TRBV27; cdr3_nt: TGTGCCAGCAGTTTAGGTCAGGGCACCAACGAGCAGTACTTC; cdr3_aa: CASSLGQGTNEQYF
clone_size: .; j_call: TRBJ2-1; d_call: TRBD2; v_call: TRBV30; cdr3_nt: TGTGCCTGGATTGGGGTAGCGGGAGCCGCGAATGAGCAGTTCTTC; cdr3_aa: CAWIGVAGAANEQFF
clone_size: once; j_call: TRBJ2-1; d_call: TRBD1; v_call: TRBV5-1; cdr3_nt: TGCGCCAGCAGCCGACGAACAGGGGGCGCTTACAATGAGCAGTTCTTC; cdr3_aa: CASSRRTGGAYNEQFF
clone_size: .; j_call: TRBJ2-1; d_call: TRBD1; v_call: TRBV5-1; cdr3_nt: TGCGCCAGCAGCCCTGACAGGGCCTACAATGAGCAGTTCTTC; cdr3_aa: CASSPDRAYNEQFF
clone_size: once; j_call: TRBJ2-3; d_call: .; v_call: TRBV11-2; cdr3_nt: TGTGCCAGCAGCTCCACAGGACCAACAGATACGCAGTATTTT; cdr3_aa: CASSSTGPTDTQYF
clone_size: .; j_call: TRBJ2-3; d_call: TRBD2; v_call: TRBV13; cdr3_nt: TGTGCCAGCAGCTTAGCCGGGACTAGCGGGGCCACAGATACGCAGTATTTT; cdr3_aa: CASSLAGTSGATDTQYF
clone_size: .; j_call: TRBJ2-7; d_call: .; v_call: TRBV4-3; cdr3_nt: TGCGCCAGCAGCCAATCAACGGACTACGAGCAGTACTTC; cdr3_aa: CASSQSTDYEQYF
clone_size: .; j_call: TRBJ2-5; d_call: .; v_call: TRBV27; cdr3_nt: TGTGCCAGCAGTTTCAGCCCTCCTGGGCCCGAGACCCAGTACTTC; cdr3_aa: CASSFSPPGPETQYF
clone_size: .; j_call: TRBJ2-1; d_call: .; v_call: TRBV30; cdr3_nt: TGTGCCTGGACGGAAGGTGTTGAGCAGTTCTTC; cdr3_aa: CAWTEGVEQFF
clone_size: .; j_call: TRBJ2-7; d_call: .; v_call: TRBV6-1; cdr3_nt: TGTGCCAGCAGTGAAGCGACTGGTTACTCCTACGAGCAGTACTTC; cdr3_aa: CASSEATGYSYEQYF
clone_size: .; j_call: TRBJ2-7; d_call: .; v_call: TRBV27; cdr3_nt: TGTGCCAGCAGTTTATCCAACTATCTATACGAGCAGTACTTC; cdr3_aa: CASSLSNYLYEQYF
clone_size: .; j_call: TRBJ2-7; d_call: .; v_call: TRBV6-1; cdr3_nt: TGTGCCAGCAGTGTCTATACAGGGATCGGCTCCTACGAGCAGTACTTC; cdr3_aa: CASSVYTGIGSYEQYF
clone_size: .; j_call: TRBJ1-1; d_call: TRBD1; v_call: TRBV7-9; cdr3_nt: TGTGCCAGCAGCTTAGTGGGACAGGGGGCTCCAAGGGAAGCTTTCTTT; cdr3_aa: CASSLVGQGAPREAFF
clone_size: .; j_call: TRBJ1-5; d_call: .; v_call: TRBV2; cdr3_nt: TGTGCCAGCAGTGAAGAACTTGGCGGCAATCAGCCCCAGCATTTT; cdr3_aa: CASSEELGGNQPQHF
clone_size: .; j_call: TRBJ1-3; d_call: .; v_call: TRBV13; cdr3_nt: TGTGCCAGCACCCCTACAGGGCTAGCCGGAAACACCATATATTTT; cdr3_aa: CASTPTGLAGNTIYF
clone_size: .; j_call: TRBJ1-4; d_call: .; v_call: TRBV4-1; cdr3_nt: TGCGCCAGCAGCCAAGTACCCTCTGAAAAACTGTTTTTT; cdr3_aa: CASSQVPSEKLFF
clone_size: .; j_call: TRBJ2-7; d_call: TRBD2; v_call: TRBV6-5; cdr3_nt: TGTGCCAGCAGTTACTCGACGCTAGCGGGATATGAGCAGTACTTC; cdr3_aa: CASSYSTLAGYEQYF
clone_size: few; j_call: TRBJ1-2; d_call: TRBD1; v_call: TRBV6-5; cdr3_nt: TGTGCCAGCAGTTACAGGGAGGGGGCATATGGCTACACCTTC; cdr3_aa: CASSYREGAYGYTF
clone_size: .; j_call: TRBJ1-5; d_call: .; v_call: TRBV5-1; cdr3_nt: TGCGCCAGCAGCTACGACAGTCCCAATCAGCCCCAGCATTTT; cdr3_aa: CASSYDSPNQPQHF
clone_size: .; j_call: TRBJ2-7; d_call: TRBD2; v_call: TRBV5-4; cdr3_nt: TGTGCCAGCAGCTCAACTAGCGGCGAGCAGTACTTC; cdr3_aa: CASSSTSGEQYF
clone_size: .; j_call: TRBJ2-7; d_call: .; v_call: TRBV30; cdr3_nt: TGTGCCTGGAGTGTCGGTAGCGGCAGCTCCTACGAGCAGTACTTC; cdr3_aa: CAWSVGSGSSYEQYF
clone_size: once; j_call: TRBJ2-2; d_call: .; v_call: TRBV30; cdr3_nt: TGTGCCTGGAGAGGCAAGTGGGAGCTGTTTTTT; cdr3_aa: CAWRGKWELFF
clone_size: .; j_call: TRBJ1-1; d_call: .; v_call: TRBV27; cdr3_nt: TGTGCCAGCAGTTACACGCGGAACACTGAAGCTTTCTTT; cdr3_aa: CASSYTRNTEAFF